What follows are 18 T cell receptor beta chains derived from one specimen sequenced in a study of blood T cell repertoires in COVID-19. TCRdb's table, derived via immunoSEQ multiplex PCR, lists solely in-frame clones and lacks some. The sample yields about 160,000 clones, 79% seen once. The sample taken for sequencing was peripheral blood. Receptor source: a woman aged 55-70 years with COVID-19, enrolled during active disease.

This clone was counted between two and nine times. The chain couples TRBV19 to TRBJ2-5, with 7 nucleotides matching TRBD1. CDR3 length equals 15 residues. Trimming cost V 5 bases and J 1 base; bases outside gene matches: 7. Germline assignment: CDR1 LNHDA and CDR2 SQIVND (reference sequence). The CDR3 region is CASSPGTATQETQYF. The CDR3 DNA reads TGTGCCAGTAGTCCGGGGACAGCTACCCAAGAGACCCAGTACTTC.

In DNA form, the CDR3 reads TGTGCCAGCAGCTTAGGGGCAGAGGGTGAAGCTTTCTTT. Encoded protein: CASSLGAEGEAFF. The chain is built from TRBV7-6 and TRBJ1-1; the D is unclear. CDR3 length: 13 amino acids. Germline CDR1 reads SGHVS; CDR2 reads FNYEAQ. V was shortened by 1 base and J by 7 bases, with 10 bases between the two germline ends.

This clone was detected only a few times. The rearrangement links TRBV24-1 to TRBJ2-5, with D tentatively TRBD1 (5 bases). The CDR3 runs to 14 residues. The V gene's germline CDR1 is KGHDR and CDR2 SFDVKD. Trimming stripped 4 bases from V and 2 bases from J, with 10 bases between. CDR3 nucleotide sequence: TGTGCCACCAGTGAACCTGACAGTCAAGAGACCCAGTACTTC. Residues: CATSEPDSQETQYF.

This clone has only one observation. The chain couples TRBV19 to TRBJ2-1; 7 bases line up with TRBD2. From germline, CDR1 is LNHDA and CDR2 SQIVND (reference sequence). CDR3 length equals 18 residues. With 0 bases clipped from V and 3 bases from J, the junction kept 11 bases outside the gene matches. CDR3 nucleotide sequence: TGTGCCAGTAGTATAGATCTGGAGTCAGCGGGGTACTACAATGAGCAGTTCTTC. This gives the protein CASSIDLESAGYYNEQFF.

This clone has a single count. V gene TRBV11-2 combines with J gene TRBJ2-1, with D possibly matching TRBD1 (5 bases). Germline CDR1 reads SGHAT; CDR2 reads FQNNGV. Trimming took off 5 bases at V and 12 bases at J, with 14 bases between the two ends. The CDR3 sequence is 12 residues long. The CDR3 protein is CASSRQSTWQFF. The CDR3 DNA reads TGTGCCAGCAGCAGACAGTCCACCTGGCAGTTCTTC.

The chain is built from TRBV2 and TRBJ2-3; 12 bases are a match to TRBD2. The ends lost 3 bases at V and 2 bases at J; junction bases unmatched: 9. The CDR3 has 18 amino acids. From germline, CDR1 is SNHLY and CDR2 FYNNEI. The chain's CDR3 is CASSDWPSGGANTDTQYF. The CDR3 region has the DNA TGTGCCAGCAGTGATTGGCCTAGCGGGGGGGCGAACACAGATACGCAGTATTTT. The complete variable domain, with remaining parts taken from reference TRBV2 and TRBJ2-3, reads EPEVTQTPSHQVTQMGQEVILRCVPISNHLYFYWYRQILGQKVEFLVSFYNNEISEKSEIFDDQFSVERPDGSNFTLKIRSTKLEDSAMYFCASSDWPSGGANTDTQYFGPGTRLTVL.

The chain carries TRBV7-2 and TRBJ2-7, with 11 bases matching TRBD2. V trimming: 4 bases; J trimming: 6 bases; junction bases outside the gene matches: 14. The CDR3 sequence is 17 residues long. Germline-derived CDR1 and CDR2 are SGHTA and FQGNSA. The DNA for the CDR3 is TGTGCCAGCAGCTGGCGGGCTAGCGGGAGGTTACCCCGCGAGCAGTACTTC. Encoded protein: CASSWRASGRLPREQYF. The entire variable domain, with the rest obtained from reference TRBV7-2 and TRBJ2-7, is as follows: GAGVSQSPSNKVTEKGKDVELRCDPISGHTALYWYRQSLGQGLEFLIYFQGNSAPDKSGLPSDRFSAERTGGSVSTLTIQRTQQEDSAVYLCASSWRASGRLPREQYFGPGTRLTVT.

The chain is built from TRBV5-1 and TRBJ1-1; a weak D match, TRBD1 (5 bases). From germline, CDR1 is SGHRS and CDR2 YFSETQ. V lost 0 bases and J 1 base, leaving 10 bases between the germline ends. This CDR3 has 15 amino acids. CDR3 sequence reads: CASSLEGVPNTEAFF. The CDR3 region has the DNA TGCGCCAGCAGCTTGGAAGGGGTCCCGAACACTGAAGCTTTCTTT.

The J gene is TRBJ1-3, the V gene TRBV7-2, with unresolved D. The CDR3 totals 11 residues. Germline V gene sequence: CDR1 SGHTA, CDR2 FQGNSA. V lost 5 bases to trimming and J lost 10 bases, with 9 bases between them. This chain's CDR3 is CASSPSRTIYF. The CDR3 nucleotides are TGTGCCAGCAGCCCGTCGAGGACCATATATTTT.

This clone was counted only a few times. The rearrangement links TRBV6-5 to TRBJ1-1; no definite D call. The CDR3 contains 11 residues. With 6 bases removed from V and 11 bases from J, the gap between germline ends came to 13 bases. Germline CDR1 is MNHEY and CDR2 is SVGAGI. The CDR3 DNA reads as TGTGCCAGCAGCGATTTTAGAGGGGCTTTCTTT. Translation: CASSDFRGAFF.

This chain uses TRBV7-8 with TRBJ1-1, with a weak D call TRBD1 (6 bases). V lost 4 bases to trimming and J lost 0 bases, with 15 bases between them. The CDR3 is 16 amino acids. The germline V gene has CDR1 SGHVS and CDR2 FQNEAQ. The CDR3, as DNA: TGTGCCAGCAGCTACCGGACAGTGGCGATGAACACTGAAGCTTTCTTT. Its protein product is CASSYRTVAMNTEAFF.

V and J are TRBV27 and TRBJ2-1; no reliable D call. The CDR3 covers 14 residues. Looked up from germline, CDR1 is MNHEY and CDR2 is SMNVEV (reference sequence). V was clipped by 6 bases and J by 4 bases, with 13 bases between them. The CDR3 nucleotides read TGTGCCAGCAGCCCGATCCGGAGTTACAATGAGCAGTTCTTC. It codes for CASSPIRSYNEQFF.

This chain joins TRBV12-5 and TRBJ2-3, with TRBD2 matching over 9 bases. CDR1 and CDR2 from the germline V gene are LGHNT and FRNRAP. The junction had 10 bases not matched to a gene; V was cut back by 6 bases and J by 6 bases. The CDR3 totals 15 residues. CDR3 protein: CASGNPGLADDTQYF. The CDR3 DNA sequence: TGTGCTAGTGGCAATCCGGGACTAGCAGACGATACGCAGTATTTT.

This chain uses TRBV5-1 with TRBJ1-6; TRBD1 aligns across 9 bases. CDR3 length equals 14 residues. From germline, CDR1 is SGHRS and CDR2 YFSETQ. V trimming: 4 bases; J trimming: 7 bases; junction bases outside the gene matches: 3. In nucleotides, the CDR3 is TGCGCCAGCAGCCGGACAGGGGAGAATTCACCCCTCCACTTT. The encoded protein is CASSRTGENSPLHF.

This clone appeared a few times. The chain joins TRBV3-1 (or the pseudogene TRBV3-2) to TRBJ2-4; TRBD2 agrees at 7 bases. Looked up from germline, CDR1 is LGHDT and CDR2 is YNNKEL (reference sequence). The V and J ends lost 2 bases and 6 bases, in that order; junction bases with no gene match: 7. This CDR3 has 15 residues. The CDR3 DNA reads TGTGCCAGCAGCCAATTCACAGCGGGATTAAACATTCAGTACTTC. It codes for CASSQFTAGLNIQYF.

This clone was seen just once. J is TRBJ2-3 and V is TRBV5-1, with TRBD1 as a possible D gene (6 bases). The germline V gene encodes CDR1 SGHRS and CDR2 YFSETQ. This CDR3 spans 15 amino acids. The V end was cut by 0 bases, the J end by 4 bases, with 12 bases between. CDR3 in DNA: TGCGCCAGCAGCTTGGAGTCGGACAGACCAGATACGCAGTATTTT. This translates into CASSLESDRPDTQYF.

The rearrangement links TRBV13 to TRBJ1-1; D possibly corresponds to TRBD1 (5 bases). Looked up from germline, CDR1 is PRHDT and CDR2 is FYEKMQ (reference sequence). With 1 base removed from V and 4 bases from J, the gap between germline ends came to 10 bases. This CDR3 contains 14 residues. The CDR3 DNA is TGTGCCAGCAGCTTAGAAGGGGTCGGCACTGAAGCTTTCTTT. The encoded protein is CASSLEGVGTEAFF.

Comments on this clone: The germline gene is not matched at one end of the junction; a read error may be the cause. The rearrangement joins TRBV7-7 to TRBJ2-2; a possible D gene is TRBD1 (6 bases). CDR1 is SSHAT and CDR2 is FNYEAQ in the germline V gene (reference sequence). The CDR3 is 15 residues long. Here the CDR3 reads CASSLNRVNTGELFF. The CDR3 coding sequence is TGTGCTAGCAGCTTAAACAGGGTCAACACCGGGGAGCTGTTTTTT.